The TCR beta chain described here comes from a study of blood T cells in healthy people across ages. Details on this clonotype: Its antigen remains unidentified. The junction differs from germline at one of its ends, possibly a read error.

The germline V gene encodes CDR1 SEHNR and CDR2 FQNEAQ (reference sequence). The CDR3 loop spans 15 amino acids. Next came a second PCR, run for about 6 to 12 cycles, which used a sample-barcoded 5' primer along with a J-beta primer mix. TCRdb redid the calling of the 5' RACE reads with MiXCR, one entry per CDR3 protein. The table lists more than 1 million distinct CDR3 sequences, 40% to 45% of them singletons. Study-wide points: Naive CD4+ cell counts and diversity both ran higher in long-lived than in aged donors. Expanded clonotype changes were possibly confounded by unknown donor CMV status. With unsorted PBMCs, a conclusive comparison of naive versus antigen-experienced cells was not possible.

Material for sequencing was blood. This TCR came from a woman aged 60-75 years in good health. The genes are TRBV7-9 and TRBJ1-5, with TRBD1 identical over 7 bases. CDR3 loop: CTSSPGTASNQPQHF. CDR3 nucleotide sequence: TGTACCAGCAGCCCTGGGACAGCTAGCAATCAGCCCCAGCATTTT.